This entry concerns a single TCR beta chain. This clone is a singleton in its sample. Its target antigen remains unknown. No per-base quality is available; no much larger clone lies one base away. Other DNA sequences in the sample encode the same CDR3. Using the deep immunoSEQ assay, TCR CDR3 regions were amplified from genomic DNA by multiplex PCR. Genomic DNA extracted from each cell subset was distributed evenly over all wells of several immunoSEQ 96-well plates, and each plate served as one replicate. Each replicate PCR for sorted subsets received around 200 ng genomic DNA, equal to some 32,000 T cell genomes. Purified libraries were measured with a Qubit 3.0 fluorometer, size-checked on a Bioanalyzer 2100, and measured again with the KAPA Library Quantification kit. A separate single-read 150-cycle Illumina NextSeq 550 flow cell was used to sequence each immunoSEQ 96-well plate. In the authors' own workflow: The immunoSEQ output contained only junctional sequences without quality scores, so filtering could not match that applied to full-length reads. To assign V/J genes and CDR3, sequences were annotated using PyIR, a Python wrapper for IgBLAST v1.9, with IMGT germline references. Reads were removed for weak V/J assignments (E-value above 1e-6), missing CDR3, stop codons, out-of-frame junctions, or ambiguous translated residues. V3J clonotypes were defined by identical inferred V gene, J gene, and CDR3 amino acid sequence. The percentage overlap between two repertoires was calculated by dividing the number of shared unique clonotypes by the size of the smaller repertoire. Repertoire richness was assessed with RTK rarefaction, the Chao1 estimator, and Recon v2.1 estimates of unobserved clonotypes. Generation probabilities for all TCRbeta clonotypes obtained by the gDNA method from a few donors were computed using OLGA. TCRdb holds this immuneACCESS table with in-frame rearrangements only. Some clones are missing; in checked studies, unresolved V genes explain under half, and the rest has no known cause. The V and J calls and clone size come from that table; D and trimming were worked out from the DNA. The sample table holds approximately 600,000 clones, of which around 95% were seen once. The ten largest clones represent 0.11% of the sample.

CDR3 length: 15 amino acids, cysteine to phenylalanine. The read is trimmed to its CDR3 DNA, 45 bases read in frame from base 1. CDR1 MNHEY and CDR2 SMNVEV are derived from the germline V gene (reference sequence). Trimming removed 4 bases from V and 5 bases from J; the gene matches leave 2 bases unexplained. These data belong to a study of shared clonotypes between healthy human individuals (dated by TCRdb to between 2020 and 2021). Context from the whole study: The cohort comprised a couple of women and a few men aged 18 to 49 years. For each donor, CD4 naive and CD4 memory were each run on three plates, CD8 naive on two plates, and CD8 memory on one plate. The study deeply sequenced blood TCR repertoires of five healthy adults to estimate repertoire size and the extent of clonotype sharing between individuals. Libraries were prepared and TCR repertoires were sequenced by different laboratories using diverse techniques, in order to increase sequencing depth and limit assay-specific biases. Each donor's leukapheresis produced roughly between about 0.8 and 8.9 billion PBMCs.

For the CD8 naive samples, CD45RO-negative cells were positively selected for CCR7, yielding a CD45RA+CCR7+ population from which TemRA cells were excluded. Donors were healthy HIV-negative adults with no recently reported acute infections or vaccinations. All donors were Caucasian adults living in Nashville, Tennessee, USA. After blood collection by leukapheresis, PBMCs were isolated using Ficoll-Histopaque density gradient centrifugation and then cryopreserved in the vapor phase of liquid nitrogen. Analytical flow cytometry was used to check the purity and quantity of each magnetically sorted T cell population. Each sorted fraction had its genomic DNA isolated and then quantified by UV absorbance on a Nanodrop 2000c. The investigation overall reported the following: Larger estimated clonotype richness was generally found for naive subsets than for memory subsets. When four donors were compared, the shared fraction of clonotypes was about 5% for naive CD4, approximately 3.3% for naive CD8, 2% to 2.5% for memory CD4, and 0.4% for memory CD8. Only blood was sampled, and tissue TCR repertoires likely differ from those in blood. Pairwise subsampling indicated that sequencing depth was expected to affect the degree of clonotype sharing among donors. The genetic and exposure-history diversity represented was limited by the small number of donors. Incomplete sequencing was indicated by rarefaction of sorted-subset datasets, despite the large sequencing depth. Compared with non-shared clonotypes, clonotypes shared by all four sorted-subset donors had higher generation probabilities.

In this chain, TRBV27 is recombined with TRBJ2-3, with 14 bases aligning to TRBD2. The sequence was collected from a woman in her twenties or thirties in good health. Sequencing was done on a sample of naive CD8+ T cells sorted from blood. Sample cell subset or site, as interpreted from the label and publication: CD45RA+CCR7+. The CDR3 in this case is CASSSGTSGRDTQYF. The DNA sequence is TGTGCCAGCAGTTCGGGGACTAGCGGGAGAGATACGCAGTATTTT.